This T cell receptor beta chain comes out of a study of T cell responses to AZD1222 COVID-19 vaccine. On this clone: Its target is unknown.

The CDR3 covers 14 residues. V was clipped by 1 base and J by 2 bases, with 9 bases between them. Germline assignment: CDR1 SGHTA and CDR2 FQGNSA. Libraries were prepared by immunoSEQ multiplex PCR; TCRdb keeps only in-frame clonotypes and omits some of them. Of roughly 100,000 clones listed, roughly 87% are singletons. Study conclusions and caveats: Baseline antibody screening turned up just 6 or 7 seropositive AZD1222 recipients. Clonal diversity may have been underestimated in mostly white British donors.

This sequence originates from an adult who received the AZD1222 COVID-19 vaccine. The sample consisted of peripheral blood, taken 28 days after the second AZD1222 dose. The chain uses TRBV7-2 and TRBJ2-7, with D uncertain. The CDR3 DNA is TGTGCCAGCAGCTTAGGAGGTCAGCCCTACGAGCAGTACTTC. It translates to CASSLGGQPYEQYF.